The 3 T cell receptor beta chains listed next were all sequenced from one sample in a study of blood T cell repertoires in COVID-19. The repertoire was sequenced with immunoSEQ multiplex PCR; TCRdb's copy has only in-frame clones and lacks some. The sample carries approximately 75,000 clones, around 83% recorded once. The sequenced material came from peripheral blood. The source is a man aged 25-40 years with COVID-19, enrolled during active disease.

The chain uses TRBV7-2 and TRBJ2-7, with D perhaps TRBD1 (6 bases). CDR1 and CDR2 from the germline V gene are SGHTA and FQGNSA. V lost 5 bases and J 0 bases, leaving 14 bases between the germline ends. This CDR3 is built from 15 residues. The DNA of the CDR3 is TGTGCCAGCAGCACGGACAGAACCAGCTCCTACGAGCAGTACTTC. Amino acids: CASSTDRTSSYEQYF.

The sample holds one count of this clone. The genes are TRBV4-2 and TRBJ2-3, with TRBD2 matching over 16 bases. The CDR3 consists of 19 residues. Germline values: CDR1 LGHNA, CDR2 YNFKEQ. Trimming cost V 8 bases and J 2 bases; bases outside gene matches: 13. The CDR3 DNA follows: TGTGCCAGCGCCAGGGGACTAGCGGGAGGGGTCTCTCTCACAGATACGCAGTATTTT. It is translated as CASARGLAGGVSLTDTQYF.

The chain has TRBV5-5 and TRBJ1-1; 7 positions agree with TRBD1. Per the germline V gene, CDR1 is SGHKS and CDR2 is YYEKEE (reference sequence). The CDR3 extends over 15 amino acids. The V and J ends lost 3 bases and 5 bases, in that order; junction bases with no gene match: 10. CDR3 bases: TGTGCCAGCAGCTCGCGGACAGGCAGAAGGACTGAAGCTTTCTTT. As protein: CASSSRTGRRTEAFF.